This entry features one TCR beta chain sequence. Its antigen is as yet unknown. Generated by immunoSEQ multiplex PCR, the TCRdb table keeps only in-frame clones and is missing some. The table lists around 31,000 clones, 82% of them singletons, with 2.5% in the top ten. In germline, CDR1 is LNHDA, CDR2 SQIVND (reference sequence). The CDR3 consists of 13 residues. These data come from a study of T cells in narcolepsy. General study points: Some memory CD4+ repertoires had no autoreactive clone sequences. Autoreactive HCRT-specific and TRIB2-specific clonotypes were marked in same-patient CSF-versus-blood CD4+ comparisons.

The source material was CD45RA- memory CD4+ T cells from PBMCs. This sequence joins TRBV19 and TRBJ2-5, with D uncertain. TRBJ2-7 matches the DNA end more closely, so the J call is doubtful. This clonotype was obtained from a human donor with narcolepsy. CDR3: CANQDRSVYEQYF. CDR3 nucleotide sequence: TGTGCCAACCAAGACCGCTCAGTATACGAGCAGTACTTC.